The TCR beta chain under discussion was sequenced for a study of regulatory T cells in long-lasting Graves disease. This clonotype was picked up many times. The sample's time point: newly diagnosed GD, antithyroid drugs for less than 3 months. Researchers made the TCR library from RNA that was extracted from PBMCs. iRepertoire HTBI primers and Arm-PCR of CDR3 regions built TCR beta libraries. TCRdb re-called the multiplex PCR reads with MiXCR, one entry per CDR3 protein. Of 580,000 or so distinct CDR3 sequences detected, around 16% appear once; the ten largest clones hold about 12%. Separately, the same data were catalogued under a study of T cells in Graves' hyperthyroidism and ophthalmopathy. Per that study: Most thyroid clonotypes expanded above 0.001 were also detected in blood.

The sequence was obtained from a man between 18 and 29 years old with Graves disease. The material was peripheral blood mononuclear cells (PBMCs), obtained at new diagnosis, from a patient treated with antithyroid drugs.

In nucleotides, the CDR3 is TGTGCCAGCAGTTTACACGGGGGGCAGAGCACCGGGGAGCTGTTTTTT. Translated, it gives CASSLHGGQSTGELFF. The gene calls are TRBV27 and TRBJ2-2, with a tentative D call TRBD2 (7 bases). This CDR3 is 16 amino acids long. From germline, CDR1 is MNHEY and CDR2 SMNVEV (reference sequence). Trimming took off 2 bases at V and 4 bases at J, with 14 bases between the two ends.